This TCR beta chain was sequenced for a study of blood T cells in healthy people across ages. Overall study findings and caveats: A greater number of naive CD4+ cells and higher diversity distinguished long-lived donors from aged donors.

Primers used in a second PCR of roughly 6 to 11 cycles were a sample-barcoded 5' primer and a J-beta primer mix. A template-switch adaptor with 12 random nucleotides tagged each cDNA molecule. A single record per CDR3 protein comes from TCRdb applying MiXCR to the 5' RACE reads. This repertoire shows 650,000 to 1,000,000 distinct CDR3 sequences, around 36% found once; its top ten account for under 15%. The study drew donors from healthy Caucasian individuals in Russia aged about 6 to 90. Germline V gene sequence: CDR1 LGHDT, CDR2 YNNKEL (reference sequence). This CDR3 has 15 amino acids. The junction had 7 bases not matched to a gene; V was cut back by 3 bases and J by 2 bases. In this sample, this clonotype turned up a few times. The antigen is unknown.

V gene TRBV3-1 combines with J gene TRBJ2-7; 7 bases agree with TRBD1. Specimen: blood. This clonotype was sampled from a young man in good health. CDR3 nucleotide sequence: TGTGCCAGCAGCCACCCCGGGACAGACACCTACGAGCAGTACTTC. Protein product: CASSHPGTDTYEQYF.